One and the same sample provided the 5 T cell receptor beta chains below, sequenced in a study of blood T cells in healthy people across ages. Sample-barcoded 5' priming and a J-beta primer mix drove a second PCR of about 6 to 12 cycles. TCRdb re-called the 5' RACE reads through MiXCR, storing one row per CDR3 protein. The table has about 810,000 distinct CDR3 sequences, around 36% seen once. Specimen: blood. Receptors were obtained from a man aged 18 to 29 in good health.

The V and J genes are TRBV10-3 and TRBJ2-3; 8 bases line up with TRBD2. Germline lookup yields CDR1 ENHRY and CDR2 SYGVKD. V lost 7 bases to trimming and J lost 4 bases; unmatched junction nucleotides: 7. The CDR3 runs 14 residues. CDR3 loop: CAIKRQAGADTQYF. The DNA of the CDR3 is TGTGCCATCAAAAGACAAGCGGGGGCAGATACGCAGTATTTT.

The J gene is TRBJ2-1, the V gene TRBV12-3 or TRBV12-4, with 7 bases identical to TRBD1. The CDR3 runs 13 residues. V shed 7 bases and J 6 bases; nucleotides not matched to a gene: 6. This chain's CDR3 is CASIVDRSNEQFF. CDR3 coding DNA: TGTGCCAGCATCGTGGACAGGAGCAATGAGCAGTTCTTC.

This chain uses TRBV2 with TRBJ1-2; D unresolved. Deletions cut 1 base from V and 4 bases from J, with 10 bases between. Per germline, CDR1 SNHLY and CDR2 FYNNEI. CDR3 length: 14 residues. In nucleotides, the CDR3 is TGTGCCAGCAGTGAAGAACAAAATTTCTATGGCTACACCTTC. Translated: CASSEEQNFYGYTF.

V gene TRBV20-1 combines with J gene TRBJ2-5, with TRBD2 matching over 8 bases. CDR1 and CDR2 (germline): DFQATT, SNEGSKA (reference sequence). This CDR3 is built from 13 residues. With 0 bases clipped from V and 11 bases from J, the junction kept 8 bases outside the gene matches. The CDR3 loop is CSARDGAGGEQYF. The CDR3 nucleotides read TGCAGTGCTAGAGATGGGGCGGGGGGTGAGCAGTACTTC.

CDR3 region: CASMGAQGSYNEQFF. For the CDR3, the DNA is TGTGCCAGCATGGGGGCCCAGGGTTCCTACAATGAGCAGTTCTTC. The V and J genes are TRBV5-5 and TRBJ2-1; a weak D match, TRBD1 (6 bases). Trimming stripped 6 bases from V and 1 base from J, with 14 bases between. The V gene's germline CDR1 is SGHKS and CDR2 YYEKEE (reference sequence). The CDR3 totals 15 residues.